The 25 T cell receptor beta chains below all came from one sample that was sequenced in a study of T cell responses to AZD1222 COVID-19 vaccine. The protocol was immunoSEQ multiplex PCR, while the TCRdb copy is restricted to in-frame clones and leaves out a portion. The table shows roughly 110,000 clones, with 89% occurring only once. This sample comprised peripheral blood, obtained on day 0 of AZD1222 vaccination. The receptor set was obtained from an adult in good health.

DNA for the CDR3: TGTGCCAGCAGCTTATTTGGGCGGAATAATTCACCCCTCCACTTT. Translation gives CASSLFGRNNSPLHF. This sequence joins TRBV7-2 and TRBJ1-6; unclear D gene. CDR3 length equals 15 residues. The germline gives CDR1 SGHTA, CDR2 FQGNSA. V lost 2 bases to trimming and J lost 5 bases, with 10 bases between them.

The chain carries TRBV7-9 and TRBJ2-1, with D unclear. The CDR3 length is 11 residues. The ends were cut back, 5 bases at V and 9 bases at J, with 8 bases in the middle. The germline CDR1 and CDR2 sequences are SEHNR and FQNEAQ (reference sequence). The CDR3, as DNA: TGTGCCAGCAGCGCGACTGGTGAGCAGTTCTTC. Protein sequence: CASSATGEQFF.

This clone was detected a few times. The chain links TRBV7-9 to TRBJ2-7; 14 nucleotides agree with TRBD2. The CDR3 length is 17 residues. Germline assignment: CDR1 SEHNR and CDR2 FQNEAQ (reference sequence). J lost 7 bases, V lost 0 bases, and 8 bases had no gene match. The CDR3, as DNA: TGTGCCAGCAGCTTAGCGGGGGGACTAGCGGGAGCGAGGGAGCAGTACTTC. Amino acid sequence: CASSLAGGLAGAREQYF.

The chain uses TRBV19 and TRBJ2-1, with 9 bases lining up with TRBD2. The junction had 13 bases not matched to a gene; V was cut back by 6 bases and J by 10 bases. The CDR3 length is 15 residues. CDR1 and CDR2 from the germline V gene are LNHDA and SQIVND (reference sequence). The CDR3 region has the DNA TGTGCCAGTAGCCCCGGGACTAGCAATAAAGGGGAGCAGTTCTTC. Amino acids: CASSPGTSNKGEQFF.

The V call is TRBV15, the J call TRBJ1-4; D is perhaps TRBD1 (5 bases). V gave up 0 bases and J gave up 4 bases, with 9 bases separating them. Per germline, CDR1 LNHNV and CDR2 YYDKDF (reference sequence). The CDR3 length is 15 residues. CDR3 in DNA: TGTGCCACCAGCAGAGATGACAGCAGTAATGAAAAACTGTTTTTT. This codes for CATSRDDSSNEKLFF.

The chain has TRBV5-1 and TRBJ1-1, with a tentative D call TRBD1 (5 bases). Germline V lookup: CDR1 SGHRS, CDR2 YFSETQ. Trimming cost V 3 bases and J 4 bases, with 10 bases left between them. CDR3 length equals 13 residues. CDR3 coding DNA: TGCGCCAGCAGCTACGTCGGGGGCACTGAAGCTTTCTTT. It yields the protein CASSYVGGTEAFF.

The chain couples TRBV27 to TRBJ2-1; D uncertain. V shed 1 base and J shed 0 bases, with 13 bases lying between them. Germline CDR1 is MNHEY and CDR2 is SMNVEV (reference sequence). This CDR3 is 17 amino acids long. CDR3 DNA sequence: TGTGCCAGCAGTTTATTTCTTCCGCGGAGCTCCTACAATGAGCAGTTCTTC. It codes for CASSLFLPRSSYNEQFF.

The chain has TRBV15 and TRBJ1-1, with a possible D match to TRBD1 (5 bases). This CDR3 contains 13 residues. Germline lookup yields CDR1 LNHNV and CDR2 YYDKDF (reference sequence). Trimming removed 4 bases from V and 2 bases from J, with 8 bases in between. Written as DNA, the CDR3 is TGTGCCACCAGCAAGCAGGGTAACACTGAAGCTTTCTTT. The encoded protein is CATSKQGNTEAFF. Together with reference TRBV15 and TRBJ1-1, the CDR3 gives the full variable domain: DAMVIQNPRYQVTQFGKPVTLSCSQTLNHNVMYWYQQKSSQAPKLLFHYYDKDFNNEADTPDNFQSRRPNTSFCFLDIRSPGLGDTAMYLCATSKQGNTEAFFGQGTRLTVV.

The V gene is TRBV6-2 or TRBV6-3, the J gene TRBJ2-1; maybe TRBD1 (6 bases). This CDR3 region has 17 residues. Looked up from germline, CDR1 is MNHEY and CDR2 is SVGEGT. Trimming took 0 bases from V and 9 from J, leaving 21 bases between them. This CDR3 reads CASSYSIWGHREGEQFF. The DNA of the CDR3 is TGTGCCAGCAGTTACTCCATTTGGGGACACCGTGAAGGTGAGCAGTTCTTC.

The V call is TRBV4-2, the J call TRBJ2-2; tentatively, D is TRBD2 (7 bases). Trimming pared 0 bases from V and 4 bases from J, leaving 15 bases between. Germline V lookup: CDR1 LGHNA, CDR2 YNFKEQ. The CDR3 is 17 amino acids. The CDR3 sequence is CASSQERGGAGTGELFF. CDR3 coding DNA: TGTGCCAGCAGCCAAGAAAGAGGGGGGGCTGGCACCGGGGAGCTGTTTTTT.

The CDR3 bases are TGTGCCACCAGCAGTACAGGGGAGACCCAGCATTTT. Its translation is CATSSTGETQHF. The chain has TRBV15 and TRBJ1-5; 7 bases fit TRBD1. Germline CDR1 LNHNV, CDR2 YYDKDF (reference sequence). The junction had 4 bases not matched to a gene; V was cut back by 3 bases and J by 11 bases. There are 12 residues in the CDR3.

The chain is built from TRBV5-6 and TRBJ2-7, with 8 bases identical to TRBD2. CDR3 size: 14 residues. The germline V gene has CDR1 SGHDT and CDR2 YYEEEE. The V and J ends lost 4 bases and 6 bases, in that order; junction bases with no gene match: 9. In DNA, the CDR3 is TGTGCCAGCAGCCTGCCCAGCGGGAGAACCGAGCAGTACTTC. Translation: CASSLPSGRTEQYF. The full variable domain, with the rest looked up from reference TRBV5-6 and TRBJ2-7, is DAGVTQSPTHLIKTRGQQVTLRCSPKSGHDTVSWYQQALGQGPQFIFQYYEEEERQRGNFPDRFSGHQFPNYSSELNVNALLLGDSALYLCASSLPSGRTEQYFGPGTRLTVT.

The chain employs TRBV28 and TRBJ1-3; D gene unclear. The CDR3 spans 16 residues. Germline CDR1 is MDHEN and CDR2 is SYDVKM. V dropped 3 bases and J dropped 0 bases, with 12 bases sitting between them. CDR3 sequence: CASSFGRPGSGNTIYF. The CDR3 bases are TGTGCCAGCAGTTTTGGCAGGCCTGGCTCTGGAAACACCATATATTTT.

J is TRBJ1-5 and V is TRBV15; D not certain. The CDR3 has 16 residues. CDR1 is LNHNV and CDR2 is YYDKDF in the germline V gene (reference sequence). V was shortened by 0 bases and J by 3 bases, with 12 bases between the two germline ends. The CDR3 bases are TGTGCCACCAGCAGAGATGGAACGGGTCTCAATCAGCCCCAGCATTTT. Amino acids: CATSRDGTGLNQPQHF.

This chain joins TRBV5-5 and TRBJ2-7, with TRBD2 matching 8 bases. The CDR3 consists of 14 residues. CDR1 is SGHKS and CDR2 is YYEKEE in the germline V gene (reference sequence). Trimming took 0 bases from V and 3 from J; bases not matched to a gene: 2. In DNA, the CDR3 is TGTGCCAGCAGCTTGGTTCTAGCGGGCTACGAGCAGTACTTC. Translation: CASSLVLAGYEQYF.

The gene calls are TRBV9 and TRBJ2-3; D call uncertain. CDR1 is SGDLS and CDR2 is YYNGEE in the germline V gene. V was trimmed by 3 bases and J by 6 bases, leaving 20 bases between them. This CDR3 has 16 amino acids. CDR3 in amino acids: CASSASARPQWDTQYF. For the CDR3, the DNA is TGTGCCAGCAGCGCCAGCGCTAGGCCTCAATGGGATACGCAGTATTTT.

This clone occurred a few times. This chain joins TRBV21-1 and TRBJ1-5. TRBV21-1 constitutes a pseudogene. The CDR3 is made up of 13 amino acids. The CDR3 DNA is TGTGCCAGCAGCAAATGTCCGGGGCAGCCCCAGCATTTT. It codes for CASSKCPGQPQHF.

This clone was seen only once. This chain joins TRBV7-2 and TRBJ1-1; D unclear. V dropped 1 base and J dropped 0 bases, with 6 bases sitting between them. CDR3 length: 14 amino acids. Germline-derived CDR1 and CDR2 are SGHTA and FQGNSA. The CDR3 reads CASSLGRLNTEAFF. DNA of the CDR3: TGTGCCAGCAGCTTAGGTCGCCTGAACACTGAAGCTTTCTTT.

The chain couples TRBV28 to TRBJ1-2; possibly TRBD1 for D (5 bases). The CDR3 sequence is 13 residues long. CDR1 and CDR2 from the germline V gene are MDHEN and SYDVKM. V lost 6 bases to trimming and J lost 2 bases, with 10 bases between them. The CDR3 spells CASRTPGNYGYTF. CDR3 in DNA: TGTGCCAGCAGAACCCCAGGGAACTATGGCTACACCTTC.

V usage is TRBV7-2 and J usage is TRBJ2-7, with D tentatively TRBD1 or TRBD2 (5 bases each). Per the germline V gene, CDR1 is SGHTA and CDR2 is FQGNSA. CDR3 length: 15 amino acids. The germline V and J ends were trimmed by 3 bases and 1 base, with 13 bases remaining between them. As DNA, the CDR3 is TGTGCCAGCAGCTTGGCATGGGACCGATCCTACGAGCAGTACTTC. Translated: CASSLAWDRSYEQYF.

The chain links TRBV7-2 to TRBJ2-7; no definite D call. This CDR3 has 13 amino acids. V was clipped by 0 bases and J by 2 bases, with 5 bases between them. Germline CDR1 SGHTA, CDR2 FQGNSA. This CDR3 reads CASSLAIPYEQYF. The CDR3 bases are TGTGCCAGCAGCTTAGCGATCCCCTACGAGCAGTACTTC.

The genes are TRBV29-1 and TRBJ2-7; a weak D match, TRBD2 (6 bases). The length of the CDR3 is 13 residues. Looked up from germline, CDR1 is SQVTM and CDR2 is ANQGSEA. The CDR3 reads CGARGHTSYEQYF. The DNA of the CDR3 is TGCGGGGCGCGGGGTCACACGTCCTACGAGCAGTACTTC.

The chain couples TRBV24-1 to TRBJ1-2, with 8 positions matching TRBD1. The CDR3 length is 15 residues. The trim removed 4 bases at V and 6 bases at J, leaving 9 bases unmatched. Germline V gives CDR1 KGHDR, CDR2 SFDVKD. This chain's CDR3 is CATSDHPRQGNGYTF. CDR3 nucleotide sequence: TGTGCCACCAGTGACCACCCTAGACAGGGGAATGGCTACACCTTC.

The chain employs TRBV5-1 and TRBJ2-5; perhaps TRBD1 as D (5 bases). V was shortened by 1 base and J by 5 bases, with 15 bases between the two germline ends. Germline V lookup: CDR1 SGHRS, CDR2 YFSETQ. The CDR3 is 15 amino acids. The CDR3 here is CASSLSRDSQETQYF. The CDR3 DNA sequence: TGCGCCAGCAGCTTGTCCAGGGATTCCCAGGAGACCCAGTACTTC.

This clone has more than one count but fewer than ten. The V gene is TRBV7-9, the J gene TRBJ2-7, with D unresolved. The CDR3 spans 13 residues. V lost 3 bases and J lost 5, with 11 bases in between. Germline CDR1 and CDR2: SEHNR and FQNEAQ (reference sequence). Written as DNA, the CDR3 is TGTGCCAGCAGCTTGGGGTCTGGGAACGAGCAGTACTTC. Its translation is CASSLGSGNEQYF. Looking up the rest from reference TRBV7-9 and TRBJ2-7 gives the full variable domain: DTGVSQNPRHKITKRGQNVTFRCDPISEHNRLYWYRQTLGQGPEFLTYFQNEAQLEKSRLLSDRFSAERPKGSFSTLEIQRTEQGDSAMYLCASSLGSGNEQYFGPGTRLTVT.